Listed here are 24 T cell receptor beta chains from one sample, sequenced in a study of T cells in Graves' hyperthyroidism and ophthalmopathy. RNA transcripts gave rise to amplified TCR beta CDR3 regions. The study used the HTBI primer set for a first-round RT-PCR of the TCR CDR3. From the multiplex PCR reads, TCRdb called clonotypes with MiXCR, one entry per CDR3 protein. The sample lists fewer than 450,000 distinct CDR3 sequences, around 18% occurring once. Specimen: blood. The receptor source for this set is a man aged 18 to 30 with Graves' ophthalmopathy.

This clonotype was detected a few times. Compared with germline, one end of the junction differs, possibly owing to a read error. The gene calls are TRBV29-1 and TRBJ2-4, with D possibly being TRBD1 (6 bases). Germline-derived CDR1 and CDR2 are SQVTM and ANQGSEA. CDR3 length: 15 residues. This CDR3 reads CSVEGQDLARNIQYF. Written as DNA, the CDR3 is TGCAGCGTTGAAGGACAGGACCTAGCCAGAAACATTCAGTACTTC.

The chain joins TRBV20-1 to TRBJ2-7; maybe TRBD2 (5 bases). V lost 3 bases and J 0 bases, leaving 18 bases between the germline ends. Germline-derived CDR1 and CDR2 are DFQATT and SNEGSKA (reference sequence). This CDR3 spans 16 amino acids. The DNA of the CDR3 is TGCAGTGCTAGGCCCCTGTTAGCGACCACCTCCTACGAGCAGTACTTC. Translated: CSARPLLATTSYEQYF.

A few counts support this clonotype. V and J are TRBV20-1 and TRBJ1-2; TRBD1 aligns across 12 bases. Germline V CDR1 and CDR2: DFQATT, SNEGSKA (reference sequence). Trimming removed 3 bases from V and 4 bases from J; junction bases left unmatched: 9. The CDR3 is made up of 16 amino acids. CDR3 in DNA: TGCAGTGCTAGTGACTCGGGACAGGGGGCGACCTATGGCTACACCTTC. This gives the protein CSASDSGQGATYGYTF.

There are a few counts of this clonotype. This chain links TRBV7-3 with TRBJ1-6, with D uncertain. This CDR3 spans 15 amino acids. From germline, CDR1 is SGHTA and CDR2 FQGTGA. Trimming removed 1 base from V and 4 bases from J, with 8 bases in between. The CDR3 bases are TGTGCCAGCAGCTTAATGGCAGATTATAATTCACCCCTCCACTTT. It codes for CASSLMADYNSPLHF. The complete variable domain, with remaining parts taken from reference TRBV7-3 and TRBJ1-6, reads GAGVSQTPSNKVTEKGKYVELRCDPISGHTALYWYRQSLGQGPEFLIYFQGTGAADDSGLPNDRFFAVRPEGSVSTLKIQRTERGDSAVYLCASSLMADYNSPLHFGNGTRLTVT.

This clonotype was observed many times. The chain has TRBV7-2 and TRBJ1-2, with D possibly matching TRBD1 (5 bases). Between the trimmed V and J ends, which lost 6 bases and 8 bases, there was a span of 13 bases. Germline CDR1 is SGHTA and CDR2 is FQGNSA. The CDR3 length is 12 residues. The CDR3 spells CASSFGGWGYTF. CDR3 bases: TGTGCCAGCAGTTTCGGGGGTTGGGGCTACACCTTC.

V gene TRBV5-5 combines with J gene TRBJ2-3; perhaps D is TRBD1 or TRBD2 (6 bases each). The CDR3 loop spans 15 amino acids. The V end was cut by 7 bases, the J end by 0 bases, with 15 bases between. CDR1 is SGHKS and CDR2 is YYEKEE in the germline V gene (reference sequence). The CDR3 sequence is CASVLGGLSTDTQYF. CDR3 DNA: TGTGCCAGCGTCCTGGGGGGCCTCAGCACAGATACGCAGTATTTT.

The sample holds many counts of this clonotype. This chain connects TRBV19 to TRBJ1-1, with D perhaps matching TRBD1 (5 bases). This CDR3 comprises 14 residues. CDR1 is LNHDA, CDR2 SQIVND, per germline (reference sequence). With 7 bases removed from V and 3 bases from J, the gap between germline ends came to 15 bases. The CDR3 is CASTRDGGDTEAFF. The CDR3 bases are TGTGCCAGTACTCGGGACGGAGGTGACACTGAAGCTTTCTTT.

Ten or more counts support this clonotype. J is TRBJ2-7 and V is TRBV7-9; D gene ambiguous. V lost 1 base, J lost 3 bases, and 10 bases lay in between. Germline assignment: CDR1 SEHNR and CDR2 FQNEAQ (reference sequence). The CDR3 length is 14 residues. CDR3 sequence (DNA): TGTGCCAGCAGCTTAGATGAGAGGTACTACGAGCAGTACTTC. Amino acid sequence: CASSLDERYYEQYF.

This clonotype has just a few counts. The chain is built from TRBV14 and TRBJ1-1; 8 nucleotides line up with TRBD1. J was trimmed by 6 bases and V by 0 bases; bases with no gene match: 6. The CDR3 contains 15 residues. Germline V CDR1 and CDR2: SGHDN, FVKESK. The chain's CDR3 is CASSQETGDNAEAFF. In DNA form, the CDR3 reads TGTGCCAGCAGCCAAGAGACAGGGGACAACGCTGAAGCTTTCTTT. The complete variable domain, with remaining parts taken from reference TRBV14 and TRBJ1-1, reads EAGVTQFPSHSVIEKGQTVTLRCDPISGHDNLYWYRRVMGKEIKFLLHFVKESKQDESGMPNNRFLAERTGGTYSTLKVQPAELEDSGVYFCASSQETGDNAEAFFGQGTRLTVV.

This clonotype occurred many times. J is TRBJ1-5 and V is TRBV7-9, with D possibly matching TRBD1 (6 bases). The CDR3 has 14 residues. Germline values: CDR1 SEHNR, CDR2 FQNEAQ (reference sequence). V lost 1 base and J lost 7, with 11 bases in between. In DNA, the CDR3 is TGTGCCAGCAGCTTAGAGGGGGGAGGACAGCCCCAGCATTTT. Encoded protein: CASSLEGGGQPQHF.

The sample holds many counts of this clonotype. The rearrangement links TRBV7-9 to TRBJ2-7; D is perhaps TRBD1 (7 bases). The CDR3 loop spans 15 amino acids. Per the germline V gene, CDR1 is SEHNR and CDR2 is FQNEAQ (reference sequence). With 2 bases removed from V and 5 bases from J, the gap between germline ends came to 16 bases. The CDR3 protein is CASSLSGGTLHEQYF. The CDR3 DNA sequence: TGTGCCAGCAGCTTATCAGGGGGGACACTACACGAGCAGTACTTC.

The chain couples TRBV7-2 to TRBJ2-1, with 8 bases matching TRBD2. The CDR3 is 14 residues long. The V gene end was trimmed by 6 bases and the J gene end by 3 bases; junction bases not matched to a gene: 4. Germline lookup yields CDR1 SGHTA and CDR2 FQGNSA. The CDR3 DNA reads TGTGCCAGCAGACTAAGCGGGGGCTACAATGAGCAGTTCTTC. This gives the protein CASRLSGGYNEQFF.

This clonotype was recorded a few times. V usage is TRBV7-8 and J usage is TRBJ1-2; 9 positions agree with TRBD1. The CDR3 length is 15 residues. Germline CDR1 and CDR2: SGHVS and FQNEAQ. V lost 1 base to trimming and J lost 4 bases; unmatched junction nucleotides: 4. The CDR3 loop is CASSLGDRVPYGYTF. The CDR3 DNA follows: TGTGCCAGCAGCTTAGGGGACAGGGTCCCCTATGGCTACACCTTC.

This clonotype appeared a few times. The rearrangement joins TRBV4-1 to TRBJ2-3; TRBD2 might be the D (5 bases). CDR1 and CDR2 from the germline V gene are MGHRA and YSYEKL. V was trimmed by 2 bases and J by 0 bases, leaving 21 bases between them. This CDR3 region has 19 residues. Here the CDR3 DNA reads TGCGCCAGCAGCCAAAAGGTGCTTCTGAGCGGCCCTAGCACAGATACGCAGTATTTT. Protein: CASSQKVLLSGPSTDTQYF.

This clonotype was counted only a few times. The rearrangement joins TRBV7-9 to TRBJ1-4, with D tentatively TRBD1 (6 bases). Trimming cost V 2 bases and J 1 base, with 17 bases left between them. The CDR3 extends over 18 amino acids. Looked up from germline, CDR1 is SEHNR and CDR2 is FQNEAQ (reference sequence). CDR3 in amino acids: CASSLTPGGLLTNEKLFF. In nucleotides, the CDR3 is TGTGCCAGCAGCTTAACACCCGGGGGCCTACTAACTAATGAAAAACTGTTTTTT.

V and J are TRBV27 and TRBJ1-2; D unresolved. CDR1 MNHEY and CDR2 SMNVEV come from the germline V gene (reference sequence). The CDR3 loop spans 12 amino acids. Trimming stripped 11 bases from V and 8 bases from J, with 18 bases between. DNA of the CDR3: TGTGCCTCCCAGAGACCAGCTTACGGCTACACCTTC. Translating gives CASQRPAYGYTF.

This clonotype was observed a few times. This chain connects TRBV5-1 to TRBJ2-5; 8 bases fit TRBD1. The germline V gene encodes CDR1 SGHRS and CDR2 YFSETQ. The length of the CDR3 is 14 residues. V was clipped by 2 bases and J by 5 bases; unmatched bases: 5. In nucleotides, the CDR3 is TGCGCCAGCAGCTTCCCGGACAGGGTCGAGACCCAGTACTTC. Amino acid sequence: CASSFPDRVETQYF.

As concerns this clonotype: Relative to the germline gene, one junction end is altered; a read error may explain this. The DNA of the CDR3 is TGTGCCAGCGGTGAAGCGCTGGGAGGGTTGAATGAGCAGTTCTTC. Amino acid sequence: CASGEALGGLNEQFF. The gene calls are TRBV2 and TRBJ2-1; 7 nucleotides align to TRBD2. CDR3 length: 15 residues. Germline values: CDR1 SNHLY, CDR2 FYNNEI.

There are a few counts of this clonotype. Since a much larger clone is just one base distant, this may be a read error. The chain joins TRBV7-8 to TRBJ1-2, with D perhaps matching TRBD1 (5 bases). The CDR3 extends over 13 amino acids. V was cut by 0 bases and J by 4 bases, with 6 bases left in between. Germline V CDR1 and CDR2: SGHVS, FQNEAQ. CDR3 residues: CASSLAGVYGYTF. In nucleotides, the CDR3 is TGTGCCAGCAGCTTAGCAGGGGTCTATGGCTACACCTTC.

This clonotype has ten or more counts. The chain is built from TRBV6-1 and TRBJ2-1, with D hard to call. V was pared by 3 bases and J by 1 base, with 16 bases between. This CDR3 contains 17 residues. In germline, CDR1 is MNHNS, CDR2 SASEGT. The CDR3 DNA reads as TGTGCCAGCAGTGACCTCTCTAGGGTAGTGTCCTACAATGAGCAGTTCTTC. As protein: CASSDLSRVVSYNEQFF.

Turning to this clonotype: This clone may be a read error of a much larger clone one base away. The rearrangement links TRBV27 to TRBJ1-5; D unclear. Germline lookup yields CDR1 MNHEY and CDR2 SMNVEV (reference sequence). This CDR3 comprises 13 residues. The CDR3 DNA sequence: TGTGCCAGCAGCGAGGTCGACAATCGGCCCCAGCATTTT. Translating gives CASSEVDNRPQHF.

This clonotype was seen a few times. The rearrangement links TRBV9 to TRBJ2-7; D gene ambiguous. From germline, CDR1 is SGDLS and CDR2 YYNGEE. This CDR3 region has 13 residues. V dropped 4 bases and J dropped 6 bases, with 14 bases sitting between them. CDR3 coding DNA: TGTGCCAGCAGCCCCCGGATCTTTTCCGAGCAGTACTTC. This translates into CASSPRIFSEQYF.

This clonotype came up many times. The chain carries TRBV6-1 and TRBJ2-1; TRBD1 matches at 11 bases. Germline V lookup: CDR1 MNHNS, CDR2 SASEGT. V shed 0 bases, J shed 6 bases, and the junction held 4 bases outside the gene matches. The CDR3 covers 16 residues. CDR3 DNA sequence: TGTGCCAGCAGTGAAGCCCCGGGACAGGGGGGCAATGAGCAGTTCTTC. Its translation is CASSEAPGQGGNEQFF.

The chain combines TRBV12-3 or TRBV12-4 with TRBJ1-2, with D possibly being TRBD1 (6 bases). CDR3 length: 17 residues. V lost 3 bases to trimming and J lost 5 bases, with 22 bases between them. Written as DNA, the CDR3 is TGTGCCAGCAGTTTTGGCGGGGGGGCCGCTGGATTATATGGCTACACCTTC. This translates into CASSFGGGAAGLYGYTF.